This TCR beta chain was recovered during a study of STAT5B mutations in CD4+ large granular lymphocyte leukemia. General study findings and limits: Without putative leukemic clones, patient CD4-sorted repertoires remained more clonal than healthy CD4+ repertoires. Main leukemic clonotypes were patient-specific, but roughly 23% appeared at low frequency elsewhere. Top patient clones used TRBV06 genes more often: 8/27 versus 2/35 in controls.

A word on this clone: What it binds is not known.

Sequencing used immunoSEQ multiplex PCR; TCRdb keeps in-frame clones, though not all of them. The sample lists about 36,000 clones; 75% to 85% were seen once. Healthy controls were blood donor buffy coats. The V gene's germline CDR1 is GTSNPN and CDR2 SVGIG (reference sequence). Trimming left V 2 bases short and J 2 bases short, with 4 bases between. This CDR3 contains 11 residues. The TCR originated in a human donor in good health. The rearrangement joins TRBV30 to TRBJ2-7; D is undetermined. Source material: CD4+ T cells from blood buffy coats. The CDR3 is CAWSSAYEQYF. DNA for the CDR3: TGTGCCTGGAGTAGTGCCTACGAGCAGTACTTC.